A selection of T cell receptor beta chains follows, all from one sample in a study of response to subunit inactivated influenza vaccine. In TCRdb, the RT-PCR reads were re-called with MiXCR into one record per CDR3 protein. Of about 480,000 distinct CDR3 sequences in the sample, approximately 11% were seen once. The sample in question was PBMCs from blood, obtained about 40 days after vaccination. The source of these receptors is a man aged 50 to 60 who received an inactivated influenza vaccine. Each CDR3 is given with its conserved first and last residue. D genes are given only for firm matches. Expanded clones get a size class; other rows say once, few or many, or leave the size out.

V gene: TRBV28
D gene: NA
J gene: TRBJ2-7
clone size: few
CDR3 DNA: TGTGCCAGCAGTTTGGCGGGACAGACCTACGAGCAGTACTTC
CDR3 protein: CASSLAGQTYEQYF

V gene: TRBV4-3
D gene: TRBD1
J gene: TRBJ2-6
clone size: NA
CDR3 DNA: TGCGCCAGCAGCCACGAGGCCTTCGGACAGGGAAGGGCTGGGGCCAACGTCCTGACTTTC
CDR3 protein: CASSHEAFGQGRAGANVLTF

V gene: TRBV10-3
D gene: TRBD1
J gene: TRBJ1-1
clone size: few
CDR3 DNA: TGTGCCATCAGGGAGGACAGGGGGCTTAGGACTCACACTGAAGCTTTCTTT
CDR3 protein: CAIREDRGLRTHTEAFF

V gene: TRBV28
D gene: TRBD2
J gene: TRBJ2-1
clone size: NA
CDR3 DNA: TGTGCCAGCAGCGGACTAGCGGGAGGTGAGCAGTTCTTC
CDR3 protein: CASSGLAGGEQFF

V gene: TRBV7-6
D gene: TRBD1
J gene: TRBJ1-6
clone size: NA
CDR3 DNA: TGTGCGGTTTGGCTGCACAGACAGGGGCTTTCCTCCTATAATTCACCCCTCCACTTT
CDR3 protein: CAVWLHRQGLSSYNSPLHF

V gene: TRBV21-1
D gene: NA
J gene: TRBJ2-1
clone size: NA
CDR3 DNA: TGTGCCATCGGGAGGGGACATGAGCAGTTCTTC
CDR3 protein: CAIGRGHEQFF

V gene: TRBV6-1
D gene: TRBD1
J gene: TRBJ1-2
clone size: few
CDR3 DNA: TGTGCCAGCAGTACAAGGACAGGGGGCGCGGGGGGCTACACCTTC
CDR3 protein: CASSTRTGGAGGYTF

V gene: TRBV7-9
D gene: TRBD2
J gene: TRBJ2-1
clone size: many
CDR3 DNA: TGTGCCAGCAGCTTAGGTCGGGGGGGATTCGTCAATGAGCAGTTCTTC
CDR3 protein: CASSLGRGGFVNEQFF

V gene: TRBV7-2
D gene: NA
J gene: TRBJ2-7
clone size: few
CDR3 DNA: TGTGCCAGCAGCTTATGGCCAGGGGACTCCTACGAGCAGTACTTC
CDR3 protein: CASSLWPGDSYEQYF

V gene: TRBV6-1
D gene: NA
J gene: TRBJ2-3
clone size: few
CDR3 DNA: TGTGCCAGGGCGGGGACGGTCCCCCCAAGCACAGATACGCAGTATTTT
CDR3 protein: CARAGTVPPSTDTQYF

V gene: TRBV19
D gene: NA
J gene: TRBJ2-7
clone size: NA
CDR3 DNA: TGTGCCAGTAGTGACAGGTCGTACGACGAGCAGTACTTC
CDR3 protein: CASSDRSYDEQYF

V gene: TRBV12-3/TRBV12-4
D gene: NA
J gene: TRBJ2-1
clone size: many
CDR3 DNA: TGTGCCAGCAGTACTCCTAGGATTTCCTACAATGAGCAGTTCTTC
CDR3 protein: CASSTPRISYNEQFF

V gene: TRBV10-3
D gene: TRBD1
J gene: TRBJ2-5
clone size: NA
CDR3 DNA: TGTGCCATCAGTGTAACAACAGGGGATAGGGAGACCCAGTACTTC
CDR3 protein: CAISVTTGDRETQYF

V gene: TRBV30
D gene: NA
J gene: TRBJ1-4
clone size: few
CDR3 DNA: TGTGCCTGGAGTGGGGCGGAAAAACTGTTTTTT
CDR3 protein: CAWSGAEKLFF

V gene: TRBV5-6
D gene: TRBD2
J gene: TRBJ2-5
clone size: few
CDR3 DNA: TGTGCCAGCAGCTTGGTTCGGGAGGGCCTTCAAGAGACCCAGTACTTC
CDR3 protein: CASSLVREGLQETQYF

V gene: TRBV20-1
D gene: NA
J gene: TRBJ2-2
clone size: NA
CDR3 DNA: TGCAGTGCTAGAATCGGCGGAGCAACGAACACCGGGGAGCTGTTTTTT
CDR3 protein: CSARIGGATNTGELFF